The 6 T cell receptor beta chains listed next were all sequenced from one sample in a study of monozygotic twins with cystic fibrosis. Generated by immunoSEQ multiplex PCR, the TCRdb table keeps only in-frame clones and is missing some. The table includes 15,000 to 20,000 clones, nearly 98% detected once. Sequencing used blood. These receptor sequences come from a woman aged 30 to 39 with cystic fibrosis.

The chain links TRBV25-1 to TRBJ2-1, with 7 bases matching TRBD1. V dropped 6 bases and J dropped 7; count of bases not matched to a gene: 6. CDR3 length equals 13 residues. The germline gives CDR1 MGHDK, CDR2 SYGVNS. CDR3 amino acids: CASSLDRRNEQFF. In DNA, the CDR3 is TGTGCCAGCAGCCTGGACAGGAGGAATGAGCAGTTCTTC.

This chain connects TRBV7-9 to TRBJ1-2; D gene ambiguous. CDR1 and CDR2 from the germline V gene are SEHNR and FQNEAQ (reference sequence). The CDR3 consists of 16 residues. Trimming removed 1 base from V and 4 bases from J, with 16 bases in between. CDR3 bases: TGTGCCAGCAGCTTAGAGGCCTCCGGCCTTGGCTATGGCTACACCTTC. It specifies CASSLEASGLGYGYTF.

The chain couples TRBV5-6 to TRBJ1-6; D gene unclear. Germline loops: CDR1 SGHDT, CDR2 YYEEEE. The V end lost 4 bases, the J end lost 6 bases, and 17 bases lay between the germline ends. The CDR3 has 16 residues. CDR3: CASSLGRLLGNSPLHF. In DNA form, the CDR3 reads TGTGCCAGCAGCCTGGGCCGGCTATTGGGTAATTCACCCCTCCACTTT.

In this sample, this clone is large (0.1 to 1%). The chain carries TRBV5-1 and TRBJ2-7, with D hard to call. The V gene's germline CDR1 is SGHRS and CDR2 YFSETQ. The CDR3 is made up of 15 amino acids. V lost 0 bases, J lost 3 bases, and 13 bases lay in between. The CDR3, as DNA: TGCGCCAGCAGCTTGGGCAGGTACGGAGACTACGAGCAGTACTTC. It codes for CASSLGRYGDYEQYF.

V is TRBV19 and J is TRBJ1-5; 10 nucleotides agree with TRBD1. The CDR3 covers 14 residues. With 6 bases clipped from V and 9 bases from J, the junction kept 8 bases outside the gene matches. CDR1 is LNHDA and CDR2 is SQIVND in the germline V gene (reference sequence). As DNA, the CDR3 is TGTGCCAGTAGGGGCGGGACAGGGGTTTTGCCCCAGCATTTT. Translation gives CASRGGTGVLPQHF.

The chain is built from TRBV7-8 and TRBJ1-3; no firm D call. V lost 5 bases, J lost 0 bases, and 11 bases lay in between. The CDR3 loop spans 15 amino acids. Germline V gene lookup returns CDR1 SGHVS and CDR2 FQNEAQ. CDR3 bases: TGTGCCAGCAGCCCACCCTGGGACTCTGGAAACACCATATATTTT. Amino acid sequence: CASSPPWDSGNTIYF.